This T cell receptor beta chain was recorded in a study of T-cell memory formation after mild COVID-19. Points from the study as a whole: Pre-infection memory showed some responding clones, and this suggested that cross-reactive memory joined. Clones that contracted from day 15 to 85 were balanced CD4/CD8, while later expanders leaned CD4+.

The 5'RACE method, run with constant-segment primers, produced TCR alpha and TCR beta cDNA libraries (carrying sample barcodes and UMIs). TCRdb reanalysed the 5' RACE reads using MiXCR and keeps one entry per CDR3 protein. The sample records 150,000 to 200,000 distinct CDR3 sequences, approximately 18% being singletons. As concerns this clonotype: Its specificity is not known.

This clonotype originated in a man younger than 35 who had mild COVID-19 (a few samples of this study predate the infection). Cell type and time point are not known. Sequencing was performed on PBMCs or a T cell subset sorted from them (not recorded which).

The CDR3 nucleotides read TGCAGTGCTAGAAATTCCGGGATATGGTACCAAGAGACCCAGTACTTC. As protein: CSARNSGIWYQETQYF. The chain joins TRBV20-1 to TRBJ2-5, with D possibly being TRBD2 (5 bases). Germline V lookup: CDR1 DFQATT, CDR2 SNEGSKA (reference sequence). The CDR3 extends over 16 amino acids. V gave up 2 bases and J gave up 0 bases, with 16 bases separating them.